This entry lists 28 T cell receptor beta chains sequenced from one sample in a study of graft-versus-host responses after intestinal transplantation. Data came from immunoSEQ multiplex PCR; TCRdb stores just in-frame clones and leaves some out. Here the sample spans 20,000 to 30,000 clones, 80% to 90% being singletons. Source: PBMCs, taken nearly 470 days after intestinal transplant. The receptor set was obtained from a human patient who received an intestinal transplant, so some T cells may come from the graft donor.

The chain uses TRBV27 and TRBJ1-5; no clear D gene. CDR3 size: 14 residues. V lost 6 bases to trimming and J lost 0 bases, with 9 bases between them. CDR1 and CDR2 from the germline V gene are MNHEY and SMNVEV (reference sequence). The DNA for the CDR3 is TGTGCCAGCAGCCCCGGAAATAGCAATCAGCCCCAGCATTTT. This encodes CASSPGNSNQPQHF.

This clone occurred once. The chain combines TRBV7-2 with TRBJ2-4; no definite D call. The CDR3 has 17 amino acids. Trimming took off 0 bases at V and 1 base at J, with 13 bases between the two ends. Germline lookup yields CDR1 SGHTA and CDR2 FQGNSA. The CDR3 sequence: CASSLALFSPAKNIQYF. In nucleotides, the CDR3 is TGTGCCAGCAGCTTAGCGCTTTTTTCCCCTGCCAAAAACATTCAGTACTTC.

The genes are TRBV18 and TRBJ1-2, with TRBD1 matching 8 bases. Germline CDR1 KGHSH, CDR2 LQKENI. V was clipped by 2 bases and J by 5 bases; unmatched bases: 4. This CDR3 region has 14 residues. The CDR3 DNA is TGTGCCAGCTCACCAGGGACAGGAGGGTATGGCTACACCTTC. It is translated as CASSPGTGGYGYTF. Full variable domain (remainder filled in from reference TRBV18 and TRBJ1-2): NAGVMQNPRHLVRRRGQEARLRCSPMKGHSHVYWYRQLPEEGLKFMVYLQKENIIDESGMPKERFSAEFPKEGPSILRIQQVVRGDSAAYFCASSPGTGGYGYTFGSGTRLTVV.

The V and J genes are TRBV5-1 and TRBJ1-2; D not certain. The V end lost 7 bases, the J end lost 4 bases, and 23 bases lay between the germline ends. Germline values: CDR1 SGHRS, CDR2 YFSETQ. CDR3 length equals 16 residues. CDR3: CASPNLSVRKIYGYTF. The CDR3 coding sequence is TGCGCCAGCCCGAATCTATCGGTTCGAAAGATCTATGGCTACACCTTC.

This sequence joins TRBV6-4 and TRBJ2-1; 8 bases line up with TRBD2. CDR1 MRHNA and CDR2 SNTAGT come from the germline V gene. Trimming cost V 3 bases and J 1 base; bases outside gene matches: 2. The CDR3 loop spans 15 amino acids. CDR3 amino acids: CASSETSGSYNEQFF. CDR3 sequence (DNA): TGTGCCAGCAGTGAAACTAGCGGATCCTACAATGAGCAGTTCTTC.

The chain uses TRBV27 and TRBJ1-1; D not resolved. V lost 0 bases and J 1 base, leaving 9 bases between the germline ends. Germline assignment: CDR1 MNHEY and CDR2 SMNVEV (reference sequence). CDR3 length equals 15 residues. As DNA, the CDR3 is TGTGCCAGCAGTTTATCGGCTGCCCCGAACACTGAAGCTTTCTTT. This gives the protein CASSLSAAPNTEAFF.

V and J are TRBV6-5 and TRBJ2-7; the match to TRBD1 covers 8 bases. The CDR3 consists of 14 residues. Germline trimming cut 5 bases from V and 2 bases from J; bases unmatched to any gene: 5. CDR1 is MNHEY and CDR2 is SVGAGI in the germline V gene. CDR3 nucleotides: TGTGCCAGCAGTCGACAGGGGATTGCCTACGAGCAGTACTTC. Protein sequence: CASSRQGIAYEQYF.

This clone has just a few counts. The chain combines TRBV11-2 with TRBJ2-1, with 7 positions matching TRBD2. V trimming: 11 bases; J trimming: 3 bases; junction bases outside the gene matches: 7. This CDR3 is built from 13 residues. Germline loops: CDR1 SGHAT, CDR2 FQNNGV. Written as DNA, the CDR3 is TGTGCCGGGGGGGGAGTTAACTACAATGAGCAGTTCTTC. This encodes CAGGGVNYNEQFF. The whole variable domain, filled in from reference TRBV11-2 and TRBJ2-1, reads EAGVAQSPRYKIIEKRQSVAFWCNPISGHATLYWYQQILGQGPKLLIQFQNNGVVDDSQLPKDRFSAERLKGVDSTLKIQPAKLEDSAVYLCAGGGVNYNEQFFGPGTRLTVL.

The CDR3, as DNA: TGCGCCAGCAGCTTGGGACTAGCGGATCAAGAGACCCAGTACTTC. It codes for CASSLGLADQETQYF. This chain joins TRBV10-1 and TRBJ2-5; 11 bases are a match to TRBD2. The CDR3 contains 15 residues. V lost 6 bases to trimming and J lost 2 bases; unmatched junction nucleotides: 5. CDR1 and CDR2 (germline): WNHNN, SYGVQD (reference sequence).

The chain couples TRBV6-4 to TRBJ1-1; no firm D call. The CDR3 covers 13 residues. V lost 6 bases and J lost 1, with 9 bases in between. Germline CDR1 and CDR2: MRHNA and SNTAGT. This CDR3 is CASRSRENTEAFF. In DNA, the CDR3 is TGTGCCAGCAGGTCCCGTGAGAACACTGAAGCTTTCTTT.

This sequence joins TRBV4-2 and TRBJ2-1, with a tentative D call TRBD1 (6 bases). CDR1 LGHNA and CDR2 YNFKEQ come from the germline V gene. The CDR3 totals 14 residues. The V end lost 1 base, the J end lost 5 bases, and 9 bases lay between the germline ends. The CDR3 DNA is TGTGCCAGCAGCCAAGGGACAGCCAACAATGAGCAGTTCTTC. It is translated as CASSQGTANNEQFF.

This clone was seen a handful of times. The chain couples TRBV9 to TRBJ1-1, with D hard to call. The V gene's germline CDR1 is SGDLS and CDR2 YYNGEE. This CDR3 contains 13 residues. V was pared by 4 bases and J by 1 base, with 8 bases between. Here the CDR3 reads CASSPIGNTEAFF. CDR3 DNA: TGTGCCAGCAGCCCAATAGGGAACACTGAAGCTTTCTTT.

V usage is TRBV13 and J usage is TRBJ2-3, with 7 bases fitting TRBD2. This CDR3 is 15 amino acids long. Germline CDR1 and CDR2: PRHDT and FYEKMQ (reference sequence). Trimming took 8 bases from V and 4 from J; bases not matched to a gene: 12. The DNA of the CDR3 is TGTGCCAGCCACCCCCAAGCGGGAATCGCAGATACGCAGTATTTT. Its translation: CASHPQAGIADTQYF.

The chain uses TRBV5-1 and TRBJ1-2; 7 bases are a match to TRBD1. The trim removed 6 bases at V and 3 bases at J, leaving 8 bases unmatched. Germline CDR1 reads SGHRS; CDR2 reads YFSETQ. The CDR3 is made up of 14 amino acids. CDR3 protein: CASKEQGSYYGYTF. The CDR3 region has the DNA TGCGCCAGCAAGGAACAGGGGTCCTACTATGGCTACACCTTC. The complete variable domain, with remaining parts taken from reference TRBV5-1 and TRBJ1-2, reads KAGVTQTPRYLIKTRGQQVTLSCSPISGHRSVSWYQQTPGQGLQFLFEYFSETQRNKGNFPGRFSGRQFSNSRSEMNVSTLELGDSALYLCASKEQGSYYGYTFGSGTRLTVV.

This clone was detected once. This chain connects TRBV5-4 to TRBJ2-1; 11 nucleotides align to TRBD1. Per the germline V gene, CDR1 is SGHNT and CDR2 is YYREEE (reference sequence). The CDR3 extends over 19 amino acids. V was pared by 3 bases and J by 2 bases, with 13 bases of the junction left unmatched. The CDR3 region has the DNA TGTGCCAGCAGCTCCCCAGGACAGGGGGCTAGTTTCACCTACAATGAGCAGTTCTTC. Translating gives CASSSPGQGASFTYNEQFF.

The chain carries TRBV4-1 and TRBJ1-5; TRBD1 aligns across 8 bases. This CDR3 contains 18 residues. After removal of 1 base from V and 6 bases from J, the junction contained 14 bases not matched to a gene. Per the germline V gene, CDR1 is MGHRA and CDR2 is YSYEKL. The chain's CDR3 is CASSQAGGTGRGLQPQHF. The CDR3 nucleotides read TGCGCCAGCAGCCAAGCAGGCGGGACGGGCAGGGGGCTTCAGCCCCAGCATTTT.

The rearrangement uses TRBV28 and TRBJ1-5; TRBD1 agrees at 10 bases. With V trimmed by 3 bases and J by 6 bases, 8 bases remained unmatched. This CDR3 comprises 16 residues. Germline V gene lookup returns CDR1 MDHEN and CDR2 SYDVKM. CDR3 DNA sequence: TGTGCCAGCAGTTTCTCGGGACAGGGGATAGGTCAGCCCCAGCATTTT. It codes for CASSFSGQGIGQPQHF. The full variable domain, with the rest looked up from reference TRBV28 and TRBJ1-5, is DVKVTQSSRYLVKRTGEKVFLECVQDMDHENMFWYRQDPGLGLRLIYFSYDVKMKEKGDIPEGYSVSREKKERFSLILESASTNQTSMYLCASSFSGQGIGQPQHFGDGTRLSIL.

In its sample, this clone was seen once. The chain combines TRBV10-2 with TRBJ2-7; D possibly corresponds to TRBD2 (5 bases). The V end lost 6 bases, the J end lost 0 bases, and 9 bases lay between the germline ends. CDR3 length equals 13 residues. Germline assignment: CDR1 WSHSY and CDR2 SAAADI. CDR3 region: CASREVASYEQYF. The CDR3 DNA sequence: TGCGCCAGCAGGGAGGTAGCCTCCTACGAGCAGTACTTC.

This sequence joins TRBV5-8 and TRBJ2-1; perhaps TRBD2 as D (5 bases). Germline V gene sequence: CDR1 SGHTS, CDR2 YDEGEE. The CDR3 consists of 15 residues. Trimming took off 2 bases at V and 15 bases at J, with 24 bases between the two ends. The CDR3 reads CASSLEGEGRGRAFF. CDR3 nucleotide sequence: TGTGCCAGCAGCTTAGAGGGCGAGGGCCGTGGACGCGCGTTCTTC.

This rearrangement joins TRBV7-9 to TRBJ1-1; 11 bases line up with TRBD1. Germline V CDR1 and CDR2: SEHNR, FQNEAQ (reference sequence). The CDR3 totals 17 residues. J was trimmed by 0 bases and V by 1 base; bases with no gene match: 4. This CDR3 is CASSLVGQGGLNTEAFF. CDR3 coding DNA: TGTGCCAGCAGCTTAGTGGGACAGGGGGGCCTGAACACTGAAGCTTTCTTT.

The chain joins TRBV7-8 to TRBJ2-1; 9 positions match TRBD2. Per the germline V gene, CDR1 is SGHVS and CDR2 is FQNEAQ. V lost 5 bases and J lost 5; bases outside the gene matches: 4. The CDR3 is made up of 14 amino acids. The CDR3 nucleotides read TGTGCCAGCAGCCCCCGACTAGCGGACAATGAGCAGTTCTTC. This codes for CASSPRLADNEQFF.

The chain couples TRBV2 to TRBJ1-4, with TRBD1 matching 10 bases. The V gene end was trimmed by 7 bases and the J gene end by 11 bases; junction bases not matched to a gene: 7. The CDR3 totals 13 residues. Germline loops: CDR1 SNHLY, CDR2 FYNNEI. The CDR3 DNA reads TGTGCCAGCATGACAGGGGGCCGTGTTAAACTGTTTTTT. This encodes CASMTGGRVKLFF.

V is TRBV27 and J is TRBJ2-6; possible D gene TRBD2, 5 bases. Trimming took off 5 bases at V and 0 bases at J, with 14 bases between the two ends. Germline lookup yields CDR1 MNHEY and CDR2 SMNVEV (reference sequence). The CDR3 sequence is 17 residues long. The CDR3 nucleotides are TGTGCCAGCAGTCGCCTTTCGGGGATCTCTGGGGCCAACGTCCTGACTTTC. This encodes CASSRLSGISGANVLTF. Together with reference TRBV27 and TRBJ2-6, the CDR3 gives the full variable domain: EAQVTQNPRYLITVTGKKLTVTCSQNMNHEYMSWYRQDPGLGLRQIYYSMNVEVTDKGDVPEGYKVSRKEKRNFPLILESPSPNQTSLYFCASSRLSGISGANVLTFGAGSRLTVL.

The chain joins TRBV7-3 to TRBJ1-6; D call uncertain. This CDR3 comprises 18 residues. CDR1 is SGHTA and CDR2 is FQGTGA in the germline V gene. The ends were cut back, 2 bases at V and 9 bases at J, with 23 bases in the middle. The CDR3 DNA reads TGTGCCAGCAGCTTACATCCCCCTGGGCAGGACGGAATTTCACCCCTCCACTTT. Its protein product is CASSLHPPGQDGISPLHF. The full variable domain, completed using reference TRBV7-3 and TRBJ1-6, is GAGVSQTPSNKVTEKGKYVELRCDPISGHTALYWYRQSLGQGPEFLIYFQGTGAADDSGLPNDRFFAVRPEGSVSTLKIQRTERGDSAVYLCASSLHPPGQDGISPLHFGNGTRLTVT.

The V and J genes are TRBV6-4 and TRBJ2-3; TRBD2 aligns across 12 bases. The V gene's germline CDR1 is MRHNA and CDR2 SNTAGT. The CDR3 length is 16 residues. The V gene end was trimmed by 4 bases and the J gene end by 3 bases; junction bases not matched to a gene: 5. The CDR3 spells CASSATGTSGTDTQYF. The CDR3 DNA follows: TGTGCCAGCAGTGCCACCGGGACTAGCGGGACAGATACGCAGTATTTT.

The genes are TRBV19 and TRBJ2-7, with TRBD2 as a possible D gene (5 bases). The CDR3 length is 13 residues. CDR1 is LNHDA, CDR2 SQIVND, per germline (reference sequence). V was shortened by 2 bases and J by 6 bases, with 11 bases between the two germline ends. CDR3 sequence (DNA): TGTGCCAGTAGTATATCCCAGGACTCCGAGCAGTACTTC. Its protein product is CASSISQDSEQYF. Full variable domain (remainder filled in from reference TRBV19 and TRBJ2-7): DGGITQSPKYLFRKEGQNVTLSCEQNLNHDAMYWYRQDPGQGLRLIYYSQIVNDFQKGDIAEGYSVSREKKESFPLTVTSAQKNPTAFYLCASSISQDSEQYFGPGTRLTVT.

This chain joins TRBV21-1 and TRBJ2-7; whether TRBD2, the table's D call, matches the DNA was not checked. TRBV21-1 is a pseudogene segment. The CDR3 extends over 11 amino acids. The CDR3 bases are TGTGCCAGCCTGTCCTCCTACGAGCAGTACTTC. Encoded protein: CASLSSYEQYF.

The chain links TRBV5-1 to TRBJ1-1; D remains ambiguous. This CDR3 has 14 amino acids. The V and J ends lost 4 bases and 4 bases respectively, with 14 bases between them. CDR1 SGHRS and CDR2 YFSETQ come from the germline V gene. The CDR3 nucleotides are TGCGCCAGCAGCCGCCCCGAAGGTGGCACTGAAGCTTTCTTT. Translating it yields CASSRPEGGTEAFF.